This T cell receptor beta chain was identified during a study of neoadjuvant anti-PD-1 for oral cavity cancer. At the level of the study: Patients without progression received a fourth nivolumab dose around day 43, then surgical resection on days 50-56.

V dropped 0 bases and J dropped 1; count of bases not matched to a gene: 6. Germline CDR1 reads SGHTS; CDR2 reads YDEGEE. This CDR3 has 16 residues. The method was immunoSEQ multiplex PCR; TCRdb's version includes in-frame clones alone and lacks a portion of them. The sample lists 9,000 to 13,000 clones, approximately 52% occurring once. This clone occurred once. The sample in question was tumor tissue, obtained before nivolumab (anti-PD-1) treatment. The rearrangement joins TRBV5-8 to TRBJ1-1; 7 nucleotides agree with TRBD1. The source is a person between 40 and 79 years old with oral cavity squamous cell carcinoma. The CDR3 sequence: CASSLVRGLSNTEAFF. The CDR3 region has the DNA TGTGCCAGCAGCTTGGTTAGGGGGCTATCGAACACTGAAGCTTTCTTT. Complete variable domain (other parts from reference TRBV5-8 and TRBJ1-1): EAGVTQSPTHLIKTRGQQATLRCSPISGHTSVYWYQQALGLGLQFLLWYDEGEERNRGNFPPRFSGRQFPNYSSELNVNALELEDSALYLCASSLVRGLSNTEAFFGQGTRLTVV.